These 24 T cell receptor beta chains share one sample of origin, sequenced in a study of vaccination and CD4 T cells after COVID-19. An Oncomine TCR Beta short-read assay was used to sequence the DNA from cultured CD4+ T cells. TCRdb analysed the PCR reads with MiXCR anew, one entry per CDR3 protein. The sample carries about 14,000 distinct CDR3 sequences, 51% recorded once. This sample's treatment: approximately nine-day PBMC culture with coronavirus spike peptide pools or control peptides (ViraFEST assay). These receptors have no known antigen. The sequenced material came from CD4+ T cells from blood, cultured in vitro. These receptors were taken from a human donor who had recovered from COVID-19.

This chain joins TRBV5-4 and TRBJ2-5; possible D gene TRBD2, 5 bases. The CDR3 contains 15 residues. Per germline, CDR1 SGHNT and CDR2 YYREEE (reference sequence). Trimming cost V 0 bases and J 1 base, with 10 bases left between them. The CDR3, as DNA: TGTGCCAGCAGCTTGGGGGCTAGCCTCCAAGAGACCCAGTACTTC. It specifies CASSLGASLQETQYF.

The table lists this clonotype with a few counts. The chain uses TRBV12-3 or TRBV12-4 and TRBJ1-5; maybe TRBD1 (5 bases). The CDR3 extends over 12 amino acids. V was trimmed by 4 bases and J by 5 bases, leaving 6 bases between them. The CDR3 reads CASSSGDQPQHF. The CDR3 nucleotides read TGTGCCAGCAGTTCGGGGGATCAGCCCCAGCATTTT.

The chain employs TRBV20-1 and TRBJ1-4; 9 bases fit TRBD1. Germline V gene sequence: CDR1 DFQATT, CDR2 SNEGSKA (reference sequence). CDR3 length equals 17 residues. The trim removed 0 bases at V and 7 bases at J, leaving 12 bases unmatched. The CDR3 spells CSARDPREGTGTEKLFF. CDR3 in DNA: TGCAGTGCTAGAGATCCACGCGAGGGGACAGGGACTGAAAAACTGTTTTTT.

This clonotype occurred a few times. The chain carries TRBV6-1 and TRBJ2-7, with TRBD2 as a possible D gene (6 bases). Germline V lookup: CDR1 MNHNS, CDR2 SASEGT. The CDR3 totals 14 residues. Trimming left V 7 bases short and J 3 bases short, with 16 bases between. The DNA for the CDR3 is TGTGCCAGCAATTGGGTTAGCGGTAACTACGAGCAGTACTTC. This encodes CASNWVSGNYEQYF.

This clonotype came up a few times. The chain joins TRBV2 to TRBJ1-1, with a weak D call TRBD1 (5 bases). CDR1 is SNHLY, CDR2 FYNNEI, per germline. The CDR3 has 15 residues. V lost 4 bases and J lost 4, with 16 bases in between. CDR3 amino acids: CASSGGTYFGTEAFF. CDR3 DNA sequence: TGTGCCAGCAGTGGGGGGACTTATTTCGGCACTGAAGCTTTCTTT.

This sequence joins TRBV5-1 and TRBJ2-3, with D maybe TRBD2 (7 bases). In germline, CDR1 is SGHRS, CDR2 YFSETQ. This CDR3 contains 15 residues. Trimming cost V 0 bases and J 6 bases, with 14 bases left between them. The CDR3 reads CASSLAAGAVDTQYF. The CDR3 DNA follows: TGCGCCAGCAGCTTGGCCGCGGGGGCGGTGGATACGCAGTATTTT.

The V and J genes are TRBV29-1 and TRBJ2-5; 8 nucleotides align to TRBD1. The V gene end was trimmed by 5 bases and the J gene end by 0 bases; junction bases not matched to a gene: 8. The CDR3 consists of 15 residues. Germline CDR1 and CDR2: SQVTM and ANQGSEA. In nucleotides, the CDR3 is TGCAGCGTTCTATCGGACAGGGCGAACCAAGAGACCCAGTACTTC. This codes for CSVLSDRANQETQYF.

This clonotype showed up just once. The DNA for the CDR3 is TGCAGTGCTACCGGGACAGGGGGCTGGTCGGAACAGCCCCAGCATTTT. This codes for CSATGTGGWSEQPQHF. The chain uses TRBV20-1 and TRBJ1-5, with TRBD1 identical over 12 bases. The junction had 11 bases not matched to a gene; V was cut back by 4 bases and J by 7 bases. The length of the CDR3 is 16 residues. Germline CDR1 and CDR2: DFQATT and SNEGSKA (reference sequence).

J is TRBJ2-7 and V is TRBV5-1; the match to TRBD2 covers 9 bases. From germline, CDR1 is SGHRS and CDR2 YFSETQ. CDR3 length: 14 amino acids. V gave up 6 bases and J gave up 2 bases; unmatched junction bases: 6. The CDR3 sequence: CASKDASGTYEQYF. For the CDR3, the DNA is TGCGCCAGCAAAGACGCTAGCGGGACCTACGAGCAGTACTTC.

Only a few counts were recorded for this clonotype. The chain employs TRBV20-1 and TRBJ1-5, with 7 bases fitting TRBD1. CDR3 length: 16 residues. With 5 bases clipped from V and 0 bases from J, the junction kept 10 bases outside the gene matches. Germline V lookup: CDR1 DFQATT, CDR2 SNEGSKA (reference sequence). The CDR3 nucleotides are TGCAGTGCTGCCCAGGGGGGGGGTTATAGCAATCAGCCCCAGCATTTT. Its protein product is CSAAQGGGYSNQPQHF.

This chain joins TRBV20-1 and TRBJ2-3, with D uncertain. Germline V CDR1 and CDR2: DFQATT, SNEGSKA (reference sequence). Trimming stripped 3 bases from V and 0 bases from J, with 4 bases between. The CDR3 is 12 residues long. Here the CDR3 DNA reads TGCAGTGCTAGCGGGAGCACAGATACGCAGTATTTT. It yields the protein CSASGSTDTQYF.

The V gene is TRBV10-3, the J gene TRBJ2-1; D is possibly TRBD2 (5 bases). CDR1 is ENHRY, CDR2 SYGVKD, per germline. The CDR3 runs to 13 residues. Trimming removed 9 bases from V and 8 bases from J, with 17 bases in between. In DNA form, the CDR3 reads TGTGCCATACGTGGGGATCTCGGGGATGAGCAGTTCTTC. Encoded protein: CAIRGDLGDEQFF.

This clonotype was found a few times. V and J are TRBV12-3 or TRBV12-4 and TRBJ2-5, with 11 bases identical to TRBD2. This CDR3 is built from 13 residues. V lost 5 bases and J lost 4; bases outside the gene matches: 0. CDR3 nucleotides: TGTGCCAGCAGTGGGACTAGCGGAGAGACCCAGTACTTC. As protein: CASSGTSGETQYF.

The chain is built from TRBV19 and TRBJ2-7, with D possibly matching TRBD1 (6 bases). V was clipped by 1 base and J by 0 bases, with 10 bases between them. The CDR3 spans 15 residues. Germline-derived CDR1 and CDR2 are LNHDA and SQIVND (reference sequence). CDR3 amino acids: CASSIGAGDSYEQYF. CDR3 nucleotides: TGTGCCAGTAGTATAGGAGCAGGGGACTCCTACGAGCAGTACTTC.

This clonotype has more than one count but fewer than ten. The CDR3 region is CASSLGGTGNGELFF. For the CDR3, the DNA is TGTGCCAGCAGTTTAGGTGGGACAGGGAACGGGGAGCTGTTTTTT. The chain employs TRBV12-3 or TRBV12-4 and TRBJ2-2, with TRBD1 matching over 9 bases. The CDR3 loop spans 15 amino acids. The V and J ends lost 1 base and 7 bases, in that order; junction bases with no gene match: 4.

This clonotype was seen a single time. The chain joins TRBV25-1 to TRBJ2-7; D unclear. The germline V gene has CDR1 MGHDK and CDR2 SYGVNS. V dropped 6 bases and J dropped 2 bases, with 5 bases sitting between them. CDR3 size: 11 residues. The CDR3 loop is CASSTTYEQYF. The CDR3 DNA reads TGTGCCAGCAGCACGACCTACGAGCAGTACTTC.

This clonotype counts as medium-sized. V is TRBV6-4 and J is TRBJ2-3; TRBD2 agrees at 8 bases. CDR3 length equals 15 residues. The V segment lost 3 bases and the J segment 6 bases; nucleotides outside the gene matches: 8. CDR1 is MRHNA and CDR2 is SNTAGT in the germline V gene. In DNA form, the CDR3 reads TGTGCCAGCAGTGAGGGGCGGGAGGTGACGGATACGCAGTATTTT. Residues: CASSEGREVTDTQYF.

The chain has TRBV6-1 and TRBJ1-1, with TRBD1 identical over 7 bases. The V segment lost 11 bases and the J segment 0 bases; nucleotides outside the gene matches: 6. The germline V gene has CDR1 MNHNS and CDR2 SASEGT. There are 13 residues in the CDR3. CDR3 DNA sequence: TGTGCCGGAAAGACAGGGATGAACACTGAAGCTTTCTTT. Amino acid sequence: CAGKTGMNTEAFF.

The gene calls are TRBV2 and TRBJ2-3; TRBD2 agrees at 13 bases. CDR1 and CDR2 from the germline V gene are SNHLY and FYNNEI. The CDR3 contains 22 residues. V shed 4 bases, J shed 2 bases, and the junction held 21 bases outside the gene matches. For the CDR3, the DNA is TGTGCCAGCAGTGGGATTTCTGGACCTTCGGGACTAGCGGGGTTGAACACAGATACGCAGTATTTT. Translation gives CASSGISGPSGLAGLNTDTQYF. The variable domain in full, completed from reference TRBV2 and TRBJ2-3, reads EPEVTQTPSHQVTQMGQEVILRCVPISNHLYFYWYRQILGQKVEFLVSFYNNEISEKSEIFDDQFSVERPDGSNFTLKIRSTKLEDSAMYFCASSGISGPSGLAGLNTDTQYFGPGTRLTVL.

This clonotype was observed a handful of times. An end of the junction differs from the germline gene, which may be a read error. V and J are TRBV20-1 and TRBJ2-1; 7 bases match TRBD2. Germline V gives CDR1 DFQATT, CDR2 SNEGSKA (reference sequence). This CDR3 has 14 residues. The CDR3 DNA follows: TGTAGTGCTAGCCGGGACTTGGGGGGGAGTGAGCAGTTCTTC. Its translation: CSASRDLGGSEQFF.

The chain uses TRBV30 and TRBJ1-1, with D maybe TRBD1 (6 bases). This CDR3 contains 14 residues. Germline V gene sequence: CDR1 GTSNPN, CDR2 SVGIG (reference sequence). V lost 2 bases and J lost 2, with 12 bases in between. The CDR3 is CAWSRGGPNTEAFF. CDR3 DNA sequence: TGTGCCTGGAGTCGGGGGGGCCCAAACACTGAAGCTTTCTTT.

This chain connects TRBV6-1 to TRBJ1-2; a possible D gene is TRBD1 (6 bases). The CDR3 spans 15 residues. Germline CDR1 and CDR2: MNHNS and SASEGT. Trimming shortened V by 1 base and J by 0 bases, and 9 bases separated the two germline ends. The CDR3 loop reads CASSEGTVSNYGYTF. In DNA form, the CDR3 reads TGTGCCAGCAGTGAAGGGACAGTCTCTAACTATGGCTACACCTTC.

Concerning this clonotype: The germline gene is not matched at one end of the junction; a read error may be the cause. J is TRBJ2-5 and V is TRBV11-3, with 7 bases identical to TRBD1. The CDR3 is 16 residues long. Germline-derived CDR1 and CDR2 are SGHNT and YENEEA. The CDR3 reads CASSLGGTESQGTQYF. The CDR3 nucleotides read TGTGCCAGCAGCTTAGGGGGGACAGAATCCCAAGGGACCCAGTACTTC. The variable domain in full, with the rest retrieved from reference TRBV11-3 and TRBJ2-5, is EAGVVQSPRYKIIEKKQPVAFWCNPISGHNTLYWYLQNLGQGPELLIRYENEEAVDDSQLPKDRFSAERLKGVDSTLKIQPAELGDSAVYLCASSLGGTESQGTQYFGPGTRLLVL.

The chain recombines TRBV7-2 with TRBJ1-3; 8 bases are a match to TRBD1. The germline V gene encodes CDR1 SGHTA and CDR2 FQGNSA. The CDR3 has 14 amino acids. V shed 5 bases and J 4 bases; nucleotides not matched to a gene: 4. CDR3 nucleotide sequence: TGTGCCAGCAGCGACGGGACAGGAGGAAACACCATATATTTT. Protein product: CASSDGTGGNTIYF. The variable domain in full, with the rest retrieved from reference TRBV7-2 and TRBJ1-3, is GAGVSQSPSNKVTEKGKDVELRCDPISGHTALYWYRQSLGQGLEFLIYFQGNSAPDKSGLPSDRFSAERTGGSVSTLTIQRTQQEDSAVYLCASSDGTGGNTIYFGEGSWLTVV.